A selection of T cell receptor beta chains follows, all from one sample in a study of T cells after yellow fever vaccination. TCRdb recomputed calls from the 5' RACE reads with MiXCR, one row per CDR3 protein. The sample comprises a few hundred thousand distinct CDR3 sequences, about a fifth of which are singletons, and about 13% rests with the top ten. Sequencing used PBMCs, obtained 15 days after the yellow fever booster vaccination. The receptors shown here come from a man aged 25-40 years who received the YFV17D yellow fever vaccine. CDR3s include the opening cysteine and the closing phenylalanine or tryptophan. Each record gives: CDR3 DNA, CDR3 protein, clone size, J gene, V gene, D gene. The D gene is left open where the match is weak. Clone size is shown for a subset of rows, as once, few, many or a class of expanded clone.

CDR3 DNA: TGTGCCAGCAGGTATATAGCGGGACAGTCCTACAATGAGCAGTTCTTC
CDR3 protein: CASRYIAGQSYNEQFF
clone size: NA
J gene: TRBJ2-1
V gene: TRBV4-2
D gene: NA

CDR3 DNA: TGTGCCAGCAGCTTAGCGACCTGGGGGGGGGATCTCGATGAGCAGTTCTTC
CDR3 protein: CASSLATWGGDLDEQFF
clone size: NA
J gene: TRBJ2-1
V gene: TRBV7-2
D gene: TRBD2

CDR3 DNA: TGCAGTGCGCGGGACCCCCCAGCTAATGAAAAACTGTTTTTT
CDR3 protein: CSARDPPANEKLFF
clone size: few
J gene: TRBJ1-4
V gene: TRBV20-1
D gene: NA

CDR3 DNA: TGTGCCAGCAGCTTGGGGCGGGGACCGGGACCAAGGGGAGGGCCCTACGAGCAGTACTTC
CDR3 protein: CASSLGRGPGPRGGPYEQYF
clone size: NA
J gene: TRBJ2-7
V gene: TRBV5-4
D gene: TRBD2

CDR3 DNA: TGTGCCAGCAGCCCCTGGACTAGCCGGGGGGAGCAGTACTTC
CDR3 protein: CASSPWTSRGEQYF
clone size: few
J gene: TRBJ2-7
V gene: TRBV16
D gene: TRBD2

CDR3 DNA: TGTGCCAGCAGCCCCTCGGGGTCTAGCACAGATACGCAGTATTTT
CDR3 protein: CASSPSGSSTDTQYF
clone size: many
J gene: TRBJ2-3
V gene: TRBV7-2
D gene: NA

CDR3 DNA: TGTGCCAGCAGCTTTGAAGCCGGGACAACCTCCTACGAGCAGTACTTC
CDR3 protein: CASSFEAGTTSYEQYF
clone size: few
J gene: TRBJ2-7
V gene: TRBV7-8
D gene: NA

CDR3 DNA: TGTGCCAGCAGCTTTCGGGCCCAAGAGACCCAGTACTTC
CDR3 protein: CASSFRAQETQYF
clone size: NA
J gene: TRBJ2-5
V gene: TRBV7-2
D gene: NA

CDR3 DNA: TGTGCCAGCAGCCGAAATCCGAGGGCTAGCACAGATACGCAGTATTTT
CDR3 protein: CASSRNPRASTDTQYF
clone size: NA
J gene: TRBJ2-3
V gene: TRBV7-2
D gene: NA

CDR3 DNA: TGTGCCAGCAGCTTCGGCCAAGAGCAGTTCTTC
CDR3 protein: CASSFGQEQFF
clone size: few
J gene: TRBJ2-1
V gene: TRBV7-9
D gene: NA

CDR3 DNA: TGCGCCAGCAGCTTTAACGACAGGGGCGAGCAGTACTTC
CDR3 protein: CASSFNDRGEQYF
clone size: few
J gene: TRBJ2-7
V gene: TRBV5-1
D gene: TRBD1